Listed below are T cell receptor beta chains from one sample, sequenced in a study of molecular identifiers for immune sequencing clone quantification. In TCRdb, the PCR reads were re-called with MiXCR into one record per CDR3 protein. Here the sample spans about 320,000 distinct CDR3 sequences, 20% to 25% being singletons. Sequenced: naive CD8+ T cells from blood, with Jurkat cell RNA spiked in. The receptors stem from a human donor in good health. Some libraries in this study had Jurkat cell RNA spiked in. The CDR3 runs from the conserved cysteine through the conserved F or W. Each record gives: J gene, D gene, clone size, V gene, CDR3 protein, CDR3 DNA. The D gene is left open where the match is weak. Clone size is given for some rows only: seen once, a few or many times, or a class if the clone is expanded.

>TRBJ1-4|TRBD1|few|TRBV7-8
CASKDRAWTNGKLFF
TGTGCCAGCAAGGACAGGGCATGGACTAATGGAAAACTGTTTTTT
>TRBJ1-1|TRBD1|many|TRBV6-5
CASSYFRGQGVEAFF
TGTGCCAGCAGTTACTTCCGTGGACAGGGCGTCGAAGCTTTCTTT
>TRBJ2-7|TRBD2|many|TRBV6-1
CASSEGLSGSIYEQYF
TGTGCCAGCAGTGAAGGTTTGAGCGGGAGTATTTACGAGCAGTACTTC
>TRBJ2-3|NA|many|TRBV29-1
CSVEFFTDTQYF
TGCAGCGTTGAATTTTTCACAGATACGCAGTATTTT
>TRBJ2-3|TRBD1|many|TRBV24-1
CATSETTRTGLSTDTQYF
TGTGCCACCAGTGAAACGACGCGGACAGGGCTAAGCACAGATACGCAGTATTTT
>TRBJ2-7|NA|many|TRBV7-9
CASEQGYEQYF
TGTGCCAGCGAACAGGGTTACGAGCAGTACTTC
>TRBJ2-3|NA|few|TRBV6-2/TRBV6-3
CASSNPDTQYF
TGTGCCAGCAGTAACCCGGATACGCAGTATTTT
>TRBJ1-5|NA|many|TRBV4-1
CASSQDRTVGQPQHF
TGCGCCAGCAGCCAAGATAGAACGGTGGGTCAGCCCCAGCATTTT
>TRBJ2-7|TRBD1|few|TRBV20-1
CSARDRLWHRGYEQYF
TGCAGTGCTAGAGATCGGCTCTGGCACAGGGGCTACGAGCAGTACTTC
>TRBJ1-1|NA|many|TRBV5-1
CASSSGRNTEAFF
TGCGCCAGCAGTTCAGGGAGGAACACTGAAGCTTTCTTT
>TRBJ1-4|NA|few|TRBV30
CAWSVGGEGMLF
TGTGCCTGGAGTGTAGGCGGGGAAGGAATGCTTTTT
>TRBJ1-2|NA|NA|TRBV10-3
CAISESSGLNYGYTF
TGTGCCATCAGTGAGTCGTCAGGGCTGAACTATGGCTACACCTTC
>TRBJ2-3|TRBD2|many|TRBV4-3
CASSLKAGPTDTQYF
TGCGCCAGCAGCTTAAAAGCGGGACCCACAGATACGCAGTATTTT
>TRBJ2-3|NA|many|TRBV6-5
CASSFLGTSNGDTQYF
TGTGCCAGCAGTTTCCTAGGGACTTCTAATGGAGATACGCAGTATTTT
>TRBJ2-7|NA|many|TRBV7-9
CASSGPSQGYYEQYF
TGTGCCTCCTCCGGCCCCTCACAGGGATACTACGAGCAGTACTTC
>TRBJ2-3|TRBD2|many|TRBV2
CASSGTSGRRGTDTQYF
TGTGCCAGCAGTGGGACTAGCGGGAGACGGGGCACAGATACGCAGTATTTT
>TRBJ2-3|NA|many|TRBV7-2
CASLDGSSTDTQYF
TGTGCCAGCCTGGACGGATCTAGCACAGATACGCAGTATTTT
>TRBJ1-1|TRBD1|many|TRBV12-3/TRBV12-4
CASSPSRDRDTEAFF
TGTGCCAGCAGTCCGTCCCGGGACAGGGACACTGAAGCTTTCTTT
>TRBJ2-7|NA|many|TRBV4-3
CASSQDLWGYEQYF
TGCGCCAGCAGCCAAGACCTCTGGGGGTACGAGCAGTACTTC
>TRBJ2-3|TRBD1|few|TRBV2
CASSGGQGARTDTQYF
TGTGCCAGCAGTGGAGGACAGGGGGCGAGAACAGATACGCAGTATTTT
>TRBJ1-1|NA|few|TRBV18
CASSPGLDIWGGEAFF
TGTGCCAGCTCACCCGGACTGGACATTTGGGGTGGTGAAGCTTTCTTT
>TRBJ2-3|NA|NA|TRBV28
CASSPPAGTDTQYF
TGTGCCAGCAGCCCGCCCGCGGGCACAGATACGCAGTATTTT
>TRBJ2-5|NA|many|TRBV7-2
CASSNRTHSQETQYF
TGTGCCAGCAGCAACCGAACACATTCCCAAGAGACCCAGTACTTC
>TRBJ2-7|NA|many|TRBV7-9
CASRMGPRGEQYF
TGTGCCAGTAGGATGGGACCGAGGGGCGAGCAGTACTTC
>TRBJ1-4|TRBD1|NA|TRBV19
CASNTRGLDEKLFF
TGTGCCAGTAACACCAGGGGGCTTGATGAAAAACTGTTTTTT
>TRBJ2-7|NA|NA|TRBV11-2
CASSLGGRRYGQYF
TGTGCCAGCAGCCTCGGTGGGCGCCGTTACGGGCAGTACTTC
>TRBJ2-3|TRBD2|many|TRBV7-6
CASTLSPGLPITDTQYF
TGTGCCAGCACACTATCCCCGGGACTACCGATTACAGATACGCAGTATTTT
>TRBJ2-2|NA|many|TRBV29-1
CSVVENTGELFF
TGCAGCGTTGTAGAGAACACCGGGGAGCTGTTTTTT
>TRBJ2-3|NA|NA|TRBV2
CASSDTGGATDTQYF
TGTGCCAGCAGTGACACTGGCGGGGCCACAGATACGCAGTATTTT
>TRBJ2-1|NA|few|TRBV27
CASSLYGGSSYNEQFF
TGTGCCAGCAGTTTATACGGGGGTAGCTCCTACAATGAGCAGTTCTTC
>TRBJ2-7|NA|NA|TRBV11-1
CASSFGDPYEQYF
TGTGCCAGCAGCTTCGGGGACCCGTACGAGCAGTACTTC
>TRBJ1-1|TRBD1|many|TRBV12-3/TRBV12-4
CASKPGQGLINTEAFF
TGTGCCAGCAAACCGGGACAGGGATTGATCAACACTGAAGCTTTCTTT
>TRBJ2-7|NA|NA|TRBV13
CASSIRGHEQYF
TGTGCCAGCAGTATAAGGGGACACGAGCAGTACTTC
>TRBJ2-3|NA|many|TRBV29-1
CSVERETDTQYF
TGCAGCGTTGAGAGGGAGACAGATACGCAGTATTTT
>TRBJ2-7|TRBD2|many|TRBV20-1
CSAYRDYSYEQYF
TGCAGTGCTTACCGGGACTACTCCTACGAGCAGTACTTC
>TRBJ1-5|TRBD1|many|TRBV7-2
CASSLGIDRGQPQHF
TGTGCCAGCAGCTTAGGAATTGACAGGGGTCAGCCCCAGCATTTT
>TRBJ2-7|TRBD2|many|TRBV27
CASSWTSGSIYEQYF
TGTGCCAGCAGTTGGACTAGCGGGAGTATCTACGAGCAGTACTTC
>TRBJ1-1|NA|few|TRBV7-9
CASSWAGEAFF
TGTGCCAGCAGCTGGGCAGGGGAAGCTTTCTTT
>TRBJ2-1|TRBD2|few|TRBV12-3/TRBV12-4
CASSRRPSTSGGRGPYNEQFF
TGTGCCAGCAGCCGTCGACCCTCGACTAGCGGGGGACGGGGCCCCTACAATGAGCAGTTCTTC
>TRBJ2-5|TRBD1|many|TRBV25-1
CASSEPIDRGGETQYF
TGTGCCAGCAGTGAGCCTATTGACAGGGGCGGAGAGACCCAGTACTTC
>TRBJ2-1|NA|many|TRBV4-3
CASSQQPTGYNEQFF
TGCGCCAGCAGCCAACAACCTACAGGGTACAATGAGCAGTTCTTC
>TRBJ1-1|TRBD1|many|TRBV3-1
CASSPGTGGYTEAFF
TGTGCCAGCAGCCCCGGGACAGGGGGCTACACTGAAGCTTTCTTT
>TRBJ2-5|TRBD2|few|TRBV7-9
CASSWGLAGQETQYF
TGTGCCAGCAGCTGGGGACTAGCGGGGCAAGAGACCCAGTACTTC
>TRBJ1-5|NA|NA|TRBV18
CASSPGESSQPQHF
TGTGCCAGCTCACCAGGGGAGAGCAGTCAGCCCCAGCATTTT
>TRBJ2-1|TRBD2|NA|TRBV20-1
CSANGIGMAGGSYNEQFF
TGCAGTGCTAATGGGATAGGGATGGCGGGGGGATCATACAATGAGCAGTTCTTC
>TRBJ2-1|TRBD1|NA|TRBV20-1
CSARDGFGQGQNEQFF
TGCAGTGCTAGAGATGGTTTTGGACAGGGCCAAAATGAGCAGTTCTTC
>TRBJ1-1|NA|many|TRBV28
CASRRGTIENTEAFF
TGTGCCAGCCGCCGGGGCACGATCGAGAACACTGAAGCTTTCTTT
>TRBJ2-1|NA|few|TRBV5-5
CASSQTHRASYNEQFF
TGTGCCAGCAGCCAAACTCACAGGGCCTCCTACAATGAGCAGTTCTTC
>TRBJ1-5|NA|NA|TRBV27
CASSGLGGNQPQHF
TGTGCCAGCAGTGGGTTGGGGGGTAATCAGCCCCAGCATTTT
>TRBJ2-2|NA|many|TRBV13
CASSLDLEFQTGELFF
TGTGCCAGCAGCTTAGATCTGGAGTTCCAGACCGGGGAGCTGTTTTTT
>TRBJ2-6|NA|few|TRBV27
CASSWQGRMAGANVLTF
TGTGCCAGCAGTTGGCAGGGTAGAATGGCTGGGGCCAACGTCCTGACTTTC
>TRBJ2-4|TRBD1|few|TRBV7-2
CASGSGTGGPGTKNIQYF
TGTGCCAGCGGCTCCGGGACAGGGGGCCCTGGTACCAAAAACATTCAGTACTTC
>TRBJ2-7|TRBD2|NA|TRBV11-2
CASSQEPLPSGGNEQYF
TGTGCCAGCAGCCAAGAGCCCCTCCCCAGCGGGGGGAACGAGCAGTACTTC
>TRBJ2-7|NA|many|TRBV28
CASSSGRSGVYEQYF
TGTGCCAGCAGTTCCGGACGGTCAGGGGTTTACGAGCAGTACTTC
>TRBJ2-5|NA|many|TRBV7-2
CASSLNAPGAQYF
TGTGCCAGCAGCTTGAACGCCCCTGGGGCCCAGTACTTC